The clone carrying this T cell receptor (beta chain) was recorded once. The CDR3 totals 15 residues. J lost 2 bases, V lost 4 bases, and 4 bases had no gene match. The germline gives CDR1 SGHAT, CDR2 FQNNGV. The entry originates in a study of blood T cell repertoires in COVID-19. Study-wide context: COVID-19 samples collected from the United States, Italy and Spain covered acute and convalescent phases. From T cells, B-cell-depleted T cells, or PBMCs came the material, which was cDNA or gDNA.

In the original analysis: Quantification of nucleated cells was approximated via reference gene primer amplification. Clones were read by immunoSEQ multiplex PCR, and TCRdb kept only the in-frame ones, dropping some. V and J calls plus clone size are reproduced from that table; the DNA served to infer D and trimming. The table shows 150,000 to 200,000 clones, with 85% to 90% occurring only once. V usage is TRBV11-2 and J usage is TRBJ2-3; TRBD2 matches 9 bases. The sample consisted of peripheral blood. The sequence came from a man aged 18 to 29 with acute or convalescent COVID-19. This CDR3 reads CASSSRGGDTDTQYF. As DNA, the CDR3 is TGTGCCAGCAGCTCGCGGGGGGGGGACACAGATACGCAGTATTTT. Using reference TRBV11-2 and TRBJ2-3 for the parts outside the CDR3, the full variable domain is EAGVAQSPRYKIIEKRQSVAFWCNPISGHATLYWYQQILGQGPKLLIQFQNNGVVDDSQLPKDRFSAERLKGVDSTLKIQPAKLEDSAVYLCASSSRGGDTDTQYFGPGTRLTVL.